Here is one T cell receptor (beta chain) with its context. The antigen remains unidentified. TCRdb's table, derived via immunoSEQ multiplex PCR, lists solely in-frame clones and lacks some. The table has about 10,000 clones, roughly 89% seen once. This record comes from a study of T cells after posttransplantation cyclophosphamide. The study's findings and limits: TRB clonality was highly associated with recipient CMV seropositivity and reactivation.

The germline V gene encodes CDR1 MNHEY and CDR2 SMNVEV (reference sequence). Trimming left V 6 bases short and J 2 bases short, with 12 bases between. The CDR3 is made up of 14 amino acids. V is TRBV27 and J is TRBJ2-3; D perhaps matches TRBD1 (5 bases). The TCR was taken from a woman between 55 and 75 years old in good health, CMV-negative, and a related stem cell transplant donor. Sequenced input: memory CD4+ T cells sorted from PBMCs. CDR3 loop: CASRGQPPTDTQYF. The CDR3 region has the DNA TGTGCCAGCAGGGGGCAGCCGCCCACAGATACGCAGTATTTT.